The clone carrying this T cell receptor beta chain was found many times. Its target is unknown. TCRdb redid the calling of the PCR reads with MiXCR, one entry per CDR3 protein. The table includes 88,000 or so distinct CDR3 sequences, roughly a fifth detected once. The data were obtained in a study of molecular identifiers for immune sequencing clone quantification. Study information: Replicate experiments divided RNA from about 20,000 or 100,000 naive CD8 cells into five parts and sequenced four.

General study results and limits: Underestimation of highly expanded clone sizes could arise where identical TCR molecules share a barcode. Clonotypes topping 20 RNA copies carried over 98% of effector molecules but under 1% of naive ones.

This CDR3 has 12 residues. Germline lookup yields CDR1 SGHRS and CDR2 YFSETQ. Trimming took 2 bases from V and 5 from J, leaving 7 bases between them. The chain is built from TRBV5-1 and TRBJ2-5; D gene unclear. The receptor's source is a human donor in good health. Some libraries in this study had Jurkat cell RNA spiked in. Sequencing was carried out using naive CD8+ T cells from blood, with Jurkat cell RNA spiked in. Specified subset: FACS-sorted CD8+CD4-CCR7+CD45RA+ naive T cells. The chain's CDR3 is CASSFDWETQYF. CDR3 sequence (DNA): TGCGCCAGCAGCTTTGACTGGGAGACCCAGTACTTC.